Each of the 18 T cell receptor beta chains below was sequenced from the same sample in a study of blood T cells in healthy people across ages. A sample-barcoded 5' primer and a J-beta primer mix were used in a second PCR of roughly 7 to 11 cycles. One entry per CDR3 protein, called by TCRdb with MiXCR from the 5' RACE reads. The table has around 690,000 distinct CDR3 sequences, about 53% seen once. Sequencing was performed on blood. The receptors were sampled from a man in his fifties or sixties in good health.

The CDR3 loop is CASSEVTYNEQFF. For the CDR3, the DNA is TGTGCCAGCAGTGAAGTCACCTACAATGAGCAGTTCTTC. The chain is built from TRBV6-1 and TRBJ2-1; D gene unclear. Trimming pared 1 base from V and 2 bases from J, leaving 3 bases between. There are 13 residues in the CDR3. The V gene's germline CDR1 is MNHNS and CDR2 SASEGT.

This chain links TRBV20-1 with TRBJ1-2, with 8 nucleotides matching TRBD1. This CDR3 region has 14 residues. The V gene's germline CDR1 is DFQATT and CDR2 SNEGSKA (reference sequence). J lost 8 bases, V lost 5 bases, and 13 bases had no gene match. The CDR3, as DNA: TGCAGTGCTCCGGCCGGGCAGGGGGCGGGAGGCTACACCTTC. Translated: CSAPAGQGAGGYTF.

This clonotype was recorded only once. V gene TRBV7-9 combines with J gene TRBJ2-1; D is perhaps TRBD1 or TRBD2 (5 bases each). There are 14 residues in the CDR3. Germline lookup yields CDR1 SEHNR and CDR2 FQNEAQ (reference sequence). V lost 5 bases to trimming and J lost 0 bases, with 8 bases between them. The CDR3 DNA sequence: TGTGCCAGCAGCGCAGGGAGCTCCTACAATGAGCAGTTCTTC. It specifies CASSAGSSYNEQFF.

The chain carries TRBV11-3 and TRBJ2-7; D may be TRBD1 or TRBD2 (5 bases each). The CDR3 spans 13 residues. Between the trimmed V and J ends, which lost 4 bases and 7 bases, there was a span of 14 bases. Germline values: CDR1 SGHNT, CDR2 YENEEA. CDR3 nucleotide sequence: TGTGCCAGCAGCTCGGGACCGAATAATGAGCAGTACTTC. As protein: CASSSGPNNEQYF.

The chain is built from TRBV4-1 and TRBJ2-1; 10 bases are a match to TRBD2. V gave up 1 base and J gave up 5 bases; unmatched junction bases: 5. This CDR3 has 16 residues. Germline assignment: CDR1 MGHRA and CDR2 YSYEKL. The DNA of the CDR3 is TGCGCCAGCAGCCAAGCTCTAGCGGGGGCGAACAATGAGCAGTTCTTC. This translates into CASSQALAGANNEQFF.

This clonotype was detected a few times. The chain recombines TRBV2 with TRBJ2-5; D possibly corresponds to TRBD2 (6 bases). The CDR3 extends over 14 amino acids. Trimming cost V 7 bases and J 4 bases, with 16 bases left between them. The germline V gene has CDR1 SNHLY and CDR2 FYNNEI. CDR3 region: CASITAGRLETQYF. The CDR3 DNA follows: TGTGCCAGCATTACCGCGGGACGCCTAGAGACCCAGTACTTC.

V is TRBV29-1 and J is TRBJ1-2; weak D call: TRBD1 (6 bases). V shed 6 bases and J shed 3 bases, with 17 bases lying between them. The germline gives CDR1 SQVTM, CDR2 ANQGSEA. The CDR3 loop spans 14 amino acids. CDR3 region: CSVRLQGLDYGYTF. CDR3 bases: TGCAGCGTCAGGCTACAGGGTCTCGACTATGGCTACACCTTC.

V is TRBV20-1 and J is TRBJ2-3, with D perhaps TRBD1 or TRBD2 (5 bases each). V was clipped by 6 bases and J by 3 bases, with 10 bases between them. Germline V lookup: CDR1 DFQATT, CDR2 SNEGSKA (reference sequence). The CDR3 sequence is 12 residues long. CDR3 region: CSARDPTDTQYF. CDR3 bases: TGCAGTGCAAGGGACCCGACAGATACGCAGTATTTT.

The V and J genes are TRBV12-3 or TRBV12-4 and TRBJ1-2; D gene ambiguous. V gave up 8 bases and J gave up 4 bases, with 8 bases separating them. The CDR3 contains 11 residues. CDR3 nucleotide sequence: TGTGCCAGCCTCGGGTCCTATGGCTACACCTTC. This codes for CASLGSYGYTF.

This clonotype was observed a few times. The rearrangement joins TRBV6-1 to TRBJ1-5, with D uncertain. Germline lookup yields CDR1 MNHNS and CDR2 SASEGT. V shed 6 bases and J shed 1 base, with 13 bases lying between them. The CDR3 loop spans 15 amino acids. The CDR3 protein is CASRTNPTSNQPQHF. The CDR3 DNA is TGTGCCAGCAGAACAAACCCAACCAGCAATCAGCCCCAGCATTTT.

This sequence joins TRBV6-1 and TRBJ1-4, with TRBD1 as a possible D gene (6 bases). Germline CDR1 and CDR2: MNHNS and SASEGT. The CDR3 totals 13 residues. V lost 4 bases to trimming and J lost 12 bases, with 15 bases between them. CDR3 in DNA: TGTGCCAGCAGTGGCCGGGGGGCATCGGAACTGTTTTTT. It specifies CASSGRGASELFF.

The chain has TRBV7-2 and TRBJ1-1; 7 bases fit TRBD1. The CDR3 covers 17 residues. Germline loops: CDR1 SGHTA, CDR2 FQGNSA. With V trimmed by 3 bases and J by 9 bases, 19 bases remained unmatched. The CDR3 sequence: CASSFRPVSGDRFKAFF. The CDR3 DNA is TGTGCCAGCAGCTTTCGCCCTGTATCTGGGGACAGATTTAAAGCTTTCTTT.

V gene TRBV7-2 combines with J gene TRBJ1-2; D not certain. The CDR3 spans 12 residues. Trimming removed 2 bases from V and 8 bases from J, with 9 bases in between. CDR1 and CDR2 from the germline V gene are SGHTA and FQGNSA. CDR3 in DNA: TGTGCCAGCAGCTTACAAAGGCGAGGCTACACCTTC. It is translated as CASSLQRRGYTF.

This chain uses TRBV29-1 with TRBJ2-3; tentative D call: TRBD2 (5 bases). This CDR3 has 16 amino acids. The ends were cut back, 0 bases at V and 4 bases at J, with 17 bases in the middle. Germline V gene lookup returns CDR1 SQVTM and CDR2 ANQGSEA. The chain's CDR3 is CSVEDTLGGMPDTQYF. CDR3 DNA sequence: TGCAGCGTTGAAGATACCCTAGGAGGTATGCCAGATACGCAGTATTTT.

This clonotype was counted a few times. The chain joins TRBV3-1 to TRBJ1-1; D is unclear. The CDR3 spans 12 residues. Germline CDR1 LGHDT, CDR2 YNNKEL (reference sequence). The V gene lost 1 base and the J gene lost 3 bases, with 3 bases spanning the gap. CDR3 nucleotide sequence: TGTGCCAGCAGCCAAGGATACACTGAAGCTTTCTTT. It specifies CASSQGYTEAFF. The complete variable domain, with remaining parts taken from reference TRBV3-1 and TRBJ1-1, reads DTAVSQTPKYLVTQMGNDKSIKCEQNLGHDTMYWYKQDSKKFLKIMFSYNNKELIINETVPNRFSPKSPDKAHLNLHINSLELGDSAVYFCASSQGYTEAFFGQGTRLTVV.

V usage is TRBV7-2 and J usage is TRBJ2-5; no definite D call. V lost 5 bases and J 5 bases, leaving 15 bases between the germline ends. The CDR3 is made up of 14 amino acids. CDR1 is SGHTA and CDR2 is FQGNSA in the germline V gene. The CDR3 DNA reads TGTGCCAGCAGCACCAACCCTTTCCGGGAGACCCAGTACTTC. Amino acid sequence: CASSTNPFRETQYF.

This chain links TRBV6-5 with TRBJ1-2; TRBD1 matches at 7 bases. The CDR3 is 14 amino acids. CDR1 is MNHEY, CDR2 SVGAGI, per germline. V lost 8 bases, J lost 4 bases, and 10 bases stayed unmatched. The DNA of the CDR3 is TGTGCCAGCCTACCGACCGGGACAGCCTATGGCTACACCTTC. Protein sequence: CASLPTGTAYGYTF.

The rearrangement joins TRBV7-2 to TRBJ2-7; D ambiguous. The CDR3 runs 14 residues. Germline CDR1 SGHTA, CDR2 FQGNSA. Trimming removed 1 base from V and 7 bases from J, with 14 bases in between. The CDR3 DNA reads TGTGCCAGCAGCTTAGGGAGCAGCTACAATGAGCAGTACTTC. This codes for CASSLGSSYNEQYF.